This T cell receptor beta chain originates from a study of blood T cell repertoires in COVID-19. Per the study methods: Reference gene primer amplification yielded estimated nucleated cell counts. Sequencing was performed with immunoSEQ multiplex PCR; in TCRdb, only in-frame clones are kept and a portion is missing. Clonal size and the V and J genes are those of that table, whereas D and trimming came from the DNA. The sample records about 190,000 clones, about 77% being singletons. This CDR3 comprises 13 residues. Germline V gene lookup returns CDR1 LGHNA and CDR2 YNFKEQ. V lost 4 bases and J lost 10, with 14 bases in between. Participants' reported clinical history set cohort assignment.

The chain links TRBV4-2 to TRBJ1-5; D ambiguous. Source material: PBMCs or T cells enriched from blood (not recorded which). This receptor was taken from a woman in her forties or fifties with acute COVID-19. The DNA of the CDR3 is TGTGCCAGCAGCCCTGAGGCAATCAGCCCCCAGCATTTT. The encoded protein is CASSPEAISPQHF.